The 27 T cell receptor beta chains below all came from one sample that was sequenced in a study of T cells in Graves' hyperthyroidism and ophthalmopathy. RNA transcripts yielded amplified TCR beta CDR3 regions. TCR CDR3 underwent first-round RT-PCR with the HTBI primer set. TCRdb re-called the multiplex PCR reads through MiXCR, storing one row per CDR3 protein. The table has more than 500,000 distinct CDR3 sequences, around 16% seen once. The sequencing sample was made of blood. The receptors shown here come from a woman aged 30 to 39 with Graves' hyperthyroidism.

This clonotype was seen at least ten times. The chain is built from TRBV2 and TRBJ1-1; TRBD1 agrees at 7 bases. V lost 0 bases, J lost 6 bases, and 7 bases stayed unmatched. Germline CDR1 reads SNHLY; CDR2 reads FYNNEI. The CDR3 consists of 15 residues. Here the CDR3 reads CASSEASTGYSEAFF. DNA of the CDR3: TGTGCCAGCAGTGAAGCGTCGACAGGGTACTCTGAAGCTTTCTTT.

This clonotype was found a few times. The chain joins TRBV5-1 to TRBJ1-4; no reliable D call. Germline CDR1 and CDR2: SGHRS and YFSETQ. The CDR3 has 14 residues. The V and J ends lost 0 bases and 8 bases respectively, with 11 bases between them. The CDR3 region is CASSLEPTEEKLFF. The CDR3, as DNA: TGCGCCAGCAGCTTGGAGCCGACCGAGGAAAAACTGTTTTTT. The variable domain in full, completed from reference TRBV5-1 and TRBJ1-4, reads KAGVTQTPRYLIKTRGQQVTLSCSPISGHRSVSWYQQTPGQGLQFLFEYFSETQRNKGNFPGRFSGRQFSNSRSEMNVSTLELGDSALYLCASSLEPTEEKLFFGSGTQLSVL.

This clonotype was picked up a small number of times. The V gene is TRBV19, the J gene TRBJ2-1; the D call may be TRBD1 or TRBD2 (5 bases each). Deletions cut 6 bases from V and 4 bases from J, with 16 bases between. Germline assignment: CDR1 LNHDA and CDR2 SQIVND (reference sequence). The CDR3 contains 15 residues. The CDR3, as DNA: TGTGCCAGTAGCTCAGGGTCCGGGGTATACAATGAGCAGTTCTTC. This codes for CASSSGSGVYNEQFF.

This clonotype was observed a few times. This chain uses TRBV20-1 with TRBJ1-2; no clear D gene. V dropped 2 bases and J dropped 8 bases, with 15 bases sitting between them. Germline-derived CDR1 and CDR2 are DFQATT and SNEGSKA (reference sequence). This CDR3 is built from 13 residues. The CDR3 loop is CSARRQMDEGYTF. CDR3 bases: TGCAGTGCTAGAAGGCAGATGGATGAGGGCTACACCTTC.

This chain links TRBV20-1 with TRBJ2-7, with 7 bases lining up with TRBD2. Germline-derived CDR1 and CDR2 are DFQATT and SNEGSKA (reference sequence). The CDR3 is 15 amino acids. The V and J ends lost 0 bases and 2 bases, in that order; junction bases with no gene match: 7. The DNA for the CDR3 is TGCAGTGCTAGAGATAGGGCGGGAGTTGCCTACGAGCAGTACTTC. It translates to CSARDRAGVAYEQYF.

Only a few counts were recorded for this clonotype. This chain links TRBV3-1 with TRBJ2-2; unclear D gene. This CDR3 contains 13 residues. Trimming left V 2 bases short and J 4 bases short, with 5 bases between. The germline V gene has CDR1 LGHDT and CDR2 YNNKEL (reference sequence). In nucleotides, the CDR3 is TGTGCCAGCAGCCAATGGATCACCGGGGAGCTGTTTTTT. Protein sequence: CASSQWITGELFF.

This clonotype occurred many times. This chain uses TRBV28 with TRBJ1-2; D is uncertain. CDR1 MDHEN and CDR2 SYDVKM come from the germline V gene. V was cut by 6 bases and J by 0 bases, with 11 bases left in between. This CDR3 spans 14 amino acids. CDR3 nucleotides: TGTGCCAGCAGCCGCTACGGAGCTAACTATGGCTACACCTTC. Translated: CASSRYGANYGYTF.

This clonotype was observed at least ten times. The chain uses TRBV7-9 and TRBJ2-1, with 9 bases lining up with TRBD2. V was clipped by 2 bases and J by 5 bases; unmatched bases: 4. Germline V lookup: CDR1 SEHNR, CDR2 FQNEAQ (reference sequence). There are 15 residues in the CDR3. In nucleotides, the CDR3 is TGTGCCAGCAGCTTATTGACTAGCGGAAACAATGAGCAGTTCTTC. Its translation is CASSLLTSGNNEQFF.

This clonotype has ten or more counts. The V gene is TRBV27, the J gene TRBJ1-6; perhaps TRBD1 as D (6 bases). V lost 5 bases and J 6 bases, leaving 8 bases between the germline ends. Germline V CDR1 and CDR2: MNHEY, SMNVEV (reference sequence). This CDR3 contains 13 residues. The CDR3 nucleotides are TGTGCCAGCAGTCGACAGGTTAATTCACCCCTCCACTTT. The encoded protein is CASSRQVNSPLHF.

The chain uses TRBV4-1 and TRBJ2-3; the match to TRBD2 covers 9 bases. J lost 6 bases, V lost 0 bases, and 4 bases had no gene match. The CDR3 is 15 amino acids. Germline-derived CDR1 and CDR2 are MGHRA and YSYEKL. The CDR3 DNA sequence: TGCGCCAGCAGCCAAGAATGGCGGGAGGGGGATACGCAGTATTTT. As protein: CASSQEWREGDTQYF.

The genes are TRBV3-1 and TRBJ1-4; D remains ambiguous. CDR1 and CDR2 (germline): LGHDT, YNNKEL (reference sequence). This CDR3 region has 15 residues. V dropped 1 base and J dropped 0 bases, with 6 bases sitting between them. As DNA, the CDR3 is TGTGCCAGCAGCCAAGTACCCTCAACTAATGAAAAACTGTTTTTT. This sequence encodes CASSQVPSTNEKLFF.

The chain's CDR3 is CASSLTTGDYEQYF. CDR3 coding DNA: TGCGCCAGCAGCCTGACAACAGGGGACTACGAGCAGTACTTC. The chain uses TRBV5-1 and TRBJ2-7; 7 bases align to TRBD1. From germline, CDR1 is SGHRS and CDR2 YFSETQ. The J segment lost 3 bases and the V segment lost 4 bases, leaving 7 bases of the junction unmatched. The CDR3 covers 14 residues.

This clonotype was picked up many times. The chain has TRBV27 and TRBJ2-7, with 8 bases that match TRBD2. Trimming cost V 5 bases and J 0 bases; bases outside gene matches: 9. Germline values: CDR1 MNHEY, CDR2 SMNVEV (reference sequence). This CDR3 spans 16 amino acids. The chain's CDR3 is CASSQRAGGDSYEQYF. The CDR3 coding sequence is TGTGCCAGCAGTCAAAGGGCGGGAGGTGACTCCTACGAGCAGTACTTC.

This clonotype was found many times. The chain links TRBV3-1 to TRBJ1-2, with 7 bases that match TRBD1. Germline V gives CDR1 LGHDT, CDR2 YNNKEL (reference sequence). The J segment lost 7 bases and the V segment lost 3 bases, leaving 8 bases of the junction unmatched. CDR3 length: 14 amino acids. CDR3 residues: CASSQTGTRGGYTF. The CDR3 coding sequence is TGTGCCAGCAGCCAGACAGGGACAAGAGGTGGCTACACCTTC.

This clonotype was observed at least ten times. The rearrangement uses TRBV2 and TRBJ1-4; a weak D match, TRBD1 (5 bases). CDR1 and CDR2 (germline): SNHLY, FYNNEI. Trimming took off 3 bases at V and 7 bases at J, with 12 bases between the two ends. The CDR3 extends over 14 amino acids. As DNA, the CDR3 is TGTGCCAGCAGTGAGGGGGGGACGGCTGAAAAACTGTTTTTT. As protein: CASSEGGTAEKLFF.

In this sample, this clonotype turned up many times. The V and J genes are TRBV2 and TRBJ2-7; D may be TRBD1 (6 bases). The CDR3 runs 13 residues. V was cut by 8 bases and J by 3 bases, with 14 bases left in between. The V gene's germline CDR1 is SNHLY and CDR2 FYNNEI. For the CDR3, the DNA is TGTGCCAGCGTGCAGGTGGACAGCTACGAGCAGTACTTC. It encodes CASVQVDSYEQYF.

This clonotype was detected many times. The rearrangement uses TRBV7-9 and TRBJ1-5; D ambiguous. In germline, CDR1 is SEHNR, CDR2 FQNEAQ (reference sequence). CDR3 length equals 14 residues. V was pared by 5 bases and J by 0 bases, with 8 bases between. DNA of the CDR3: TGTGCCAGCAGCCTGGCATCTAGCAATCAGCCCCAGCATTTT. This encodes CASSLASSNQPQHF.

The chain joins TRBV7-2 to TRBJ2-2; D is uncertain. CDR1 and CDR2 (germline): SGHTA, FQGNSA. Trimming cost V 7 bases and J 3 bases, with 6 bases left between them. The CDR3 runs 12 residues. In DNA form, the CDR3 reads TGTGCCAGCACATCTCACACCGGGGAGCTGTTTTTT. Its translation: CASTSHTGELFF.

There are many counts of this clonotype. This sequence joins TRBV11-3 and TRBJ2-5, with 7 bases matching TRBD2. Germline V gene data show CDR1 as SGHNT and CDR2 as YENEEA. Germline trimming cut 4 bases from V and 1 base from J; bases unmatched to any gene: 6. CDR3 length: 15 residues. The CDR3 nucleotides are TGTGCCAGCAGCTACCGATGGACTAGCCAAGAGACCCAGTACTTC. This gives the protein CASSYRWTSQETQYF.

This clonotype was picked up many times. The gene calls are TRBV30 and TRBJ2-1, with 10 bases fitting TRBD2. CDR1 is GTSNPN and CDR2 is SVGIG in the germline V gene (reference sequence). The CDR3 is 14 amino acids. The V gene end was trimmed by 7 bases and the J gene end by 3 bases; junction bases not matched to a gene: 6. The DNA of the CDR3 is TGTGCCTTCCAACTAGCGGGAATCTACAATGAGCAGTTCTTC. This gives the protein CAFQLAGIYNEQFF.

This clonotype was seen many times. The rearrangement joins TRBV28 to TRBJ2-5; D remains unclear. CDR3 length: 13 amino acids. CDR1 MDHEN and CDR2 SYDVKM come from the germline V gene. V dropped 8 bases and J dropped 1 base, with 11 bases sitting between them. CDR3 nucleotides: TGTGCCAGCTGTCACAGCCTCCAAGAGACCCAGTACTTC. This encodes CASCHSLQETQYF.

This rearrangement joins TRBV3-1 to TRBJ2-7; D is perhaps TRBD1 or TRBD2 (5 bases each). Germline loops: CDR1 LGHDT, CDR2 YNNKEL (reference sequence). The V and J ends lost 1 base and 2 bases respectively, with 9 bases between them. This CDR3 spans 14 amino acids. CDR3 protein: CASSQVEGPYEQYF. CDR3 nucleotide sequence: TGTGCCAGCAGCCAAGTAGAGGGACCCTACGAGCAGTACTTC.

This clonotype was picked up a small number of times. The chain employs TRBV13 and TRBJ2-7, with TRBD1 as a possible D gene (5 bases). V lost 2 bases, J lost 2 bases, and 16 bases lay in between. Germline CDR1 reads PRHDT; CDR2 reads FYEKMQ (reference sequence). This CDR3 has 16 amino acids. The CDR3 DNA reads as TGTGCCAGCAGCTTATCGGACACCCATTACCCCTACGAGCAGTACTTC. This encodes CASSLSDTHYPYEQYF.

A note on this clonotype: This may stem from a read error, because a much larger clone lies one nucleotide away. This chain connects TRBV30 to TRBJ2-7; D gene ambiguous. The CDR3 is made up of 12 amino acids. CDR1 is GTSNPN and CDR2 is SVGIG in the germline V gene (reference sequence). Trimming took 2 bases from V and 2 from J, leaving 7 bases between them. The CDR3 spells CAWSSRTYEQYF. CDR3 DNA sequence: TGTGCCTGGAGTTCACGGACCTACGAGCAGTACTTC.

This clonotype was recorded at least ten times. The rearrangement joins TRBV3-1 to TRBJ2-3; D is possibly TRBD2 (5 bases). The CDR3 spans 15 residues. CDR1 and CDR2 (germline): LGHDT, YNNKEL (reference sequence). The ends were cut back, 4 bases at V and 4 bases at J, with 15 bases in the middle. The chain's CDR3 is CASSLLERESDTQYF. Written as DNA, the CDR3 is TGTGCCAGCAGCCTCCTGGAGAGGGAATCAGATACGCAGTATTTT.

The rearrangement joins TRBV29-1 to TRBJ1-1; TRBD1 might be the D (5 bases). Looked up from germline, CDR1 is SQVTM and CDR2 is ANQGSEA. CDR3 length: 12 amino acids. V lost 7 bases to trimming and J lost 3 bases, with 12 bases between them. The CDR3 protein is CSACGGDTEAFF. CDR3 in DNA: TGCAGCGCTTGCGGGGGGGACACTGAAGCTTTCTTT.

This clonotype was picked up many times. CDR3 sequence: CASSEYRGLNTEAFF. In DNA, the CDR3 is TGTGCCAGCAGCGAATACAGGGGGCTGAACACTGAAGCTTTCTTT. The chain employs TRBV6-1 and TRBJ1-1; 9 bases align to TRBD1. The CDR3 contains 15 residues. The J segment lost 0 bases and the V segment lost 6 bases, leaving 5 bases of the junction unmatched. The germline V gene encodes CDR1 MNHNS and CDR2 SASEGT.